These 16 T cell receptor beta chains came from one sample sequenced in a study of Ad26.COV2.S vaccination and SARS-CoV-2 variants. Treatment reported: some 20 received Ad26.COV2.S at low or high dose, single or two shots; several received placebo; per-sample allocation not given. Specimen acquisition occurred on day 63 following the initial vaccine or placebo injection. Produced via immunoSEQ multiplex PCR; TCRdb's table is partial and in-frame only. This table has 250,000 to 300,000 clones, more than 75% appearing once. The sequenced sample was peripheral blood, obtained in a trial of Ad26.COV2.S vaccine versus placebo. The receptors were gathered from a person between 18 and 59 years old who received the Ad26.COV2.S COVID-19 vaccine or a placebo.

V usage is TRBV3-1 (or the pseudogene TRBV3-2) and J usage is TRBJ2-2; D is possibly TRBD1 or TRBD2 (5 bases each). Trimming shortened V by 2 bases and J by 1 base, and 14 bases separated the two germline ends. The CDR3 is 17 amino acids. Germline-derived CDR1 and CDR2 are LGHDT and YNNKEL (reference sequence). This chain's CDR3 is CASSQHPGRLNTGELFF. CDR3 DNA sequence: TGTGCCAGCAGCCAACACCCGGGACGGCTGAACACCGGGGAGCTGTTTTTT.

The chain employs TRBV6-5 and TRBJ2-3, with 12 bases fitting TRBD2. This CDR3 contains 15 residues. Trimming removed 7 bases from V and 2 bases from J; junction bases left unmatched: 4. Germline lookup yields CDR1 MNHEY and CDR2 SVGAGI. CDR3 bases: TGTGCCAGCATGGGACTAGCGGGTTACACAGATACGCAGTATTTT. Residues: CASMGLAGYTDTQYF.

V and J are TRBV7-2 and TRBJ1-2; D remains ambiguous. Germline V gene data show CDR1 as SGHTA and CDR2 as FQGNSA. The CDR3 covers 14 residues. V was clipped by 2 bases and J by 8 bases, with 15 bases between them. The CDR3 region has the DNA TGTGCCAGCAGCTTATATATCCCCTCAAGCGGCTACACCTTC. Its translation: CASSLYIPSSGYTF.

The rearrangement links TRBV10-3 to TRBJ1-5; perhaps TRBD1 as D (6 bases). V lost 2 bases and J lost 7, with 15 bases in between. Germline CDR1 and CDR2: ENHRY and SYGVKD. This CDR3 has 15 residues. The CDR3 reads CAISEDGPGGQPQHF. Here the CDR3 DNA reads TGTGCCATCAGTGAGGATGGGCCTGGGGGCCAGCCCCAGCATTTT.

The rearrangement uses TRBV7-2 and TRBJ2-6; weak D call: TRBD1 (6 bases). V was trimmed by 4 bases and J by 12 bases, leaving 16 bases between them. The germline V gene encodes CDR1 SGHTA and CDR2 FQGNSA. CDR3 length equals 14 residues. The chain's CDR3 is CASSSAQGLPVLTF. As DNA, the CDR3 is TGTGCCAGCAGCTCCGCACAGGGCCTCCCCGTCCTGACTTTC.

This chain uses TRBV12-3 or TRBV12-4 with TRBJ1-2; no clear D gene. V gave up 1 base and J gave up 6 bases, with 6 bases separating them. This CDR3 spans 12 amino acids. The CDR3 region is CASSLDGHGYTF. The CDR3 nucleotides read TGTGCCAGCAGTTTAGACGGACATGGCTACACCTTC.

This clone was seen a few times. V and J are TRBV12-3 or TRBV12-4 and TRBJ2-2, with a possible D match to TRBD2 (5 bases). The CDR3 sequence is 13 residues long. V lost 3 bases, J lost 8 bases, and 10 bases lay in between. The CDR3 nucleotides read TGTGCCAGCAGTTTGTCCGAGGGTGGGGAGCTGTTTTTT. Protein product: CASSLSEGGELFF.

J is TRBJ2-6 and V is TRBV27; 7 nucleotides align to TRBD1. The CDR3 is 15 amino acids. The junction had 1 base not matched to a gene; V was cut back by 5 bases and J by 0 bases. The germline V gene encodes CDR1 MNHEY and CDR2 SMNVEV (reference sequence). The CDR3 nucleotides are TGTGCCAGCAGTACAGGGGCCTCTGGGGCCAACGTCCTGACTTTC. It yields the protein CASSTGASGANVLTF.

The V and J genes are TRBV19 and TRBJ1-5, with D possibly TRBD1 on 6 matching bases. The germline V gene encodes CDR1 LNHDA and CDR2 SQIVND (reference sequence). V was pared by 7 bases and J by 6 bases, with 19 bases between. The CDR3 has 15 residues. CDR3 DNA: TGTGCCAGTAAAGGGGGATTCAGAGGGGCTCAGCCCCAGCATTTT. Its protein is CASKGGFRGAQPQHF.

The chain uses TRBV10-3 and TRBJ2-3; TRBD2 matches at 10 bases. J was trimmed by 3 bases and V by 10 bases; bases with no gene match: 7. Germline V gene sequence: CDR1 ENHRY, CDR2 SYGVKD. CDR3 length: 14 amino acids. The CDR3 DNA reads TGTGCCACCTCAGAGCGGGAGGGAACAGATACGCAGTATTTT. It encodes CATSEREGTDTQYF.

The V gene is TRBV5-1, the J gene TRBJ1-1, with 10 bases fitting TRBD1. V was clipped by 2 bases and J by 4 bases; unmatched bases: 8. This CDR3 contains 16 residues. The germline CDR1 and CDR2 sequences are SGHRS and YFSETQ. This chain's CDR3 is CASSFYGTGVRTEAFF. CDR3 DNA: TGCGCCAGCAGCTTTTATGGGACAGGGGTTCGCACTGAAGCTTTCTTT.

The CDR3 region has the DNA TGTGCCAGCAGCTTAGCGAGGGCTAGCGGGGGGGCGGCAGATACGCAGTATTTT. Translated, it gives CASSLARASGGAADTQYF. The chain is built from TRBV7-2 and TRBJ2-3; 12 positions match TRBD2. Germline V gene lookup returns CDR1 SGHTA and CDR2 FQGNSA. V lost 0 bases, J lost 4 bases, and 8 bases stayed unmatched. This CDR3 is built from 18 residues.

This clone was seen a few times. DNA for the CDR3: TGCGCCAGCAGCTTGGCTTGGGGGCTAGGAAACACCATATATTTT. Encoded protein: CASSLAWGLGNTIYF. The rearrangement uses TRBV5-1 and TRBJ1-3, with D tentatively TRBD1 (6 bases). Germline loops: CDR1 SGHRS, CDR2 YFSETQ. V was trimmed by 0 bases and J by 4 bases, leaving 11 bases between them. The CDR3 has 15 amino acids. The whole variable domain, remainder taken from reference TRBV5-1 and TRBJ1-3, is KAGVTQTPRYLIKTRGQQVTLSCSPISGHRSVSWYQQTPGQGLQFLFEYFSETQRNKGNFPGRFSGRQFSNSRSEMNVSTLELGDSALYLCASSLAWGLGNTIYFGEGSWLTVV.

V usage is TRBV5-1 and J usage is TRBJ2-2, with 12 bases identical to TRBD2. The CDR3 length is 16 residues. The trim removed 4 bases at V and 1 base at J, leaving 2 bases unmatched. CDR1 is SGHRS, CDR2 YFSETQ, per germline. The CDR3: CASSPTSGGNTGELFF. CDR3 DNA: TGCGCCAGCAGCCCGACTAGCGGGGGGAACACCGGGGAGCTGTTTTTT. The full variable domain, completed using reference TRBV5-1 and TRBJ2-2, is KAGVTQTPRYLIKTRGQQVTLSCSPISGHRSVSWYQQTPGQGLQFLFEYFSETQRNKGNFPGRFSGRQFSNSRSEMNVSTLELGDSALYLCASSPTSGGNTGELFFGEGSRLTVL.

The chain couples TRBV7-2 to TRBJ1-5; D remains unclear. Per germline, CDR1 SGHTA and CDR2 FQGNSA. The V end lost 5 bases, the J end lost 6 bases, and 17 bases lay between the germline ends. This CDR3 has 15 amino acids. The CDR3 bases are TGTGCCAGCAGCCCTAGGAGTGACTATCCTCAGCCCCAGCATTTT. Protein: CASSPRSDYPQPQHF.

The chain has TRBV10-1 and TRBJ2-1, with 7 positions matching TRBD1. Trimming took 5 bases from V and 1 from J; bases not matched to a gene: 2. The CDR3 is 14 residues long. Germline CDR1 and CDR2: WNHNN and SYGVQD (reference sequence). CDR3 sequence: CASSSGGSYNEQFF. The CDR3 bases are TGCGCCAGCAGTTCAGGGGGTTCCTACAATGAGCAGTTCTTC.